The next 5 T cell receptor beta chains were all read from a single sample in a study of cytomegalovirus exposure and HLA in healthy donors. The PCR was carried out with 60 Vbeta primers and 13 Jbeta primers. Profiling relied on immunoSEQ multiplex PCR, and the TCRdb table lists in-frame clones only, not all of them. Among about 120,000 clones, more than 60% were seen once, and the ten largest hold about 3%. The source material was PBMCs. These receptors all stem from a woman aged 40 to 50 in good health and CMV-seropositive.

This clone was recorded once. The chain links TRBV4-3 to TRBJ2-4; no firm D call. Germline CDR1 LGHNA, CDR2 YSLEER. Trimming took off 0 bases at V and 1 base at J, with 16 bases between the two ends. CDR3 size: 18 residues. The CDR3 sequence: CASSQEVATSLAKNIQYF. CDR3 in DNA: TGCGCCAGCAGCCAAGAGGTGGCAACCAGTCTGGCCAAAAACATTCAGTACTTC.

This clone appeared a few times. The chain links TRBV2 to TRBJ2-7; 8 bases are shared with TRBD1. Germline lookup yields CDR1 SNHLY and CDR2 FYNNEI. The V and J ends lost 6 bases and 6 bases, in that order; junction bases with no gene match: 13. CDR3 size: 15 residues. The CDR3 nucleotides are TGTGCCAGCAGAGACGGACAGGGTAATTGGGCCGAGCAGTACTTC. Amino acid sequence: CASRDGQGNWAEQYF.

This clone was counted once. This rearrangement joins TRBV5-4 to TRBJ2-1, with a possible D match to TRBD2 (5 bases). V dropped 3 bases and J dropped 7 bases, with 11 bases sitting between them. Germline V gene lookup returns CDR1 SGHNT and CDR2 YYREEE (reference sequence). The CDR3 totals 13 residues. This CDR3 reads CASSSLLENEQFF. Here the CDR3 DNA reads TGTGCCAGCAGCTCACTACTAGAAAATGAGCAGTTCTTC. The variable domain in full, completed from reference TRBV5-4 and TRBJ2-1, reads ETGVTQSPTHLIKTRGQQVTLRCSSQSGHNTVSWYQQALGQGPQFIFQYYREEENGRGNFPPRFSGLQFPNYSSELNVNALELDDSALYLCASSSLLENEQFFGPGTRLTVL.

This chain connects TRBV4-1 to TRBJ1-6; D perhaps matches TRBD1 (5 bases). The CDR3 consists of 16 residues. V dropped 0 bases and J dropped 6 bases, with 12 bases sitting between them. Germline V CDR1 and CDR2: MGHRA, YSYEKL. CDR3 residues: CASSQDPRAINSPLHF. Here the CDR3 DNA reads TGCGCCAGCAGCCAAGACCCCAGGGCAATTAATTCACCCCTCCACTTT.

This chain links TRBV6-1 with TRBJ2-3; D gene unclear. CDR3 length equals 15 residues. V was pared by 6 bases and J by 3 bases, with 16 bases between. Germline CDR1 MNHNS, CDR2 SASEGT. The CDR3 nucleotides read TGTGCCAGCAGCGTGGCGGCGTTCGTGACAGATACGCAGTATTTT. Translating gives CASSVAAFVTDTQYF.